Included here is one T cell receptor (beta chain) sequence, with context. Sequencing used immunoSEQ multiplex PCR; TCRdb keeps in-frame clones, though not all of them. The sample consists of about a million clones, about three quarters of them appearing once. The donor cohort consisted entirely of Caucasian adults residing in Nashville, Tennessee. The investigators split CD4+ cells into a CD45RA+ naive subset and a CD45RA-negative memory subset. The data belong to a study of shared clonotypes between healthy human individuals. The TCR was taken from a man aged 18-30 years in good health. The sample taken for sequencing was memory CD4+ T cells sorted from blood. Indicated subset: CD45RA-negative fraction.

DNA for the CDR3: TGTGCCACCTTCCCCATTCCCGCGCGGAACTATGGCTACACCTTC. It encodes CATFPIPARNYGYTF. The chain carries TRBV2 and TRBJ1-2; D is undetermined. Germline V gives CDR1 SNHLY, CDR2 FYNNEI. This CDR3 is built from 15 residues. Trimming stripped 10 bases from V and 2 bases from J, with 20 bases between.